This T cell receptor beta chain was sequenced for a study of cytomegalovirus exposure and HLA in healthy donors. Notes on the study in general: More clonal expansion characterized HLA-associated TCR beta chains than equally common others in a later analysis. In an earlier analysis, most TCR beta V segments were productive about 87% or about 30% of the time. Later analysis identified a missense DCLRE1C variant that was linked to TCR beta V- and J-gene trimming.

The germline V gene encodes CDR1 SEHNR and CDR2 FQNEAQ (reference sequence). This CDR3 has 14 amino acids. Trimming left V 3 bases short and J 4 bases short, with 10 bases between. Use of 60 Vbeta and 13 Jbeta primers characterized the PCR. Sequencing was performed with immunoSEQ multiplex PCR; in TCRdb, only in-frame clones are kept and a portion is missing. There are 160,000 or so clones in the sample; around 73% occur only once, and 1.4% lies in the top ten. To note about this clone: Its antigen is not identified.

What was sequenced was PBMCs. This receptor was obtained from a male donor in good health and CMV-seronegative. The rearrangement links TRBV7-9 to TRBJ1-3, with D possibly TRBD1 on 6 matching bases. In nucleotides, the CDR3 is TGTGCCAGCAGCTTCAGGGGATACGGAAACACCATATATTTT. The encoded protein is CASSFRGYGNTIYF.